The clone carrying this TCR beta chain was seen repeatedly, ten times or more. Antigen unknown. It was RNA transcripts that yielded the amplified TCR beta CDR3 regions. First-round RT-PCR with HTBI primers amplified the TCR CDR3 region. MiXCR was run by TCRdb on the multiplex PCR reads, yielding one entry per CDR3 protein. This table holds fewer than 200,000 distinct CDR3 sequences, about a sixth found once. V was clipped by 1 base and J by 8 bases; unmatched bases: 8. CDR3 length: 15 residues. From germline, CDR1 is SGHTA and CDR2 FQGNSA. The sample belongs to a study of T cells in Graves' hyperthyroidism and ophthalmopathy. Each patient was aged 18 to 65 and had newly diagnosed hyperthyroidism of under 2 months' duration. Findings and limits, study-wide: Separation of ophthalmopathy from stable hyperthyroidism was achieved by a 13 V-J model. Appearing also in blood were most of the thyroid clonotypes expanded above 0.001.

The sequencing sample was made of blood. J is TRBJ1-2 and V is TRBV7-2, with TRBD1 matching over 9 bases. The sequence was obtained from a woman in her forties or fifties with Graves' hyperthyroidism. The CDR3 is CASSLGDRGDNGYTF. The CDR3 DNA follows: TGTGCCAGCAGCTTAGGTGACAGGGGGGATAACGGCTACACCTTC. The whole variable domain, remainder taken from reference TRBV7-2 and TRBJ1-2, is GAGVSQSPSNKVTEKGKDVELRCDPISGHTALYWYRQSLGQGLEFLIYFQGNSAPDKSGLPSDRFSAERTGGSVSTLTIQRTQQEDSAVYLCASSLGDRGDNGYTFGSGTRLTVV.